The present T cell receptor beta chain was sequenced within a study of blood T cell repertoires in COVID-19. Study summary: COVID-19 samples collected from the United States, Italy and Spain covered acute and convalescent phases. In each case, the material was cDNA or gDNA derived from T cells, B-cell-depleted T cells, or PBMCs.

A single count supports this clone. Produced via immunoSEQ multiplex PCR; TCRdb's table is partial and in-frame only. The table shows 180,000 or so clones, with approximately 85% occurring only once. The CDR3 has 14 residues. The germline V gene has CDR1 KGHSH and CDR2 LQKENI. V lost 3 bases to trimming and J lost 2 bases; unmatched junction nucleotides: 3. This receptor was obtained from an elderly woman with acute or convalescent COVID-19. V usage is TRBV18 and J usage is TRBJ2-5; 7 nucleotides line up with TRBD1. Sample: peripheral blood. The CDR3, as DNA: TGTGCCAGCTCACCCGGACAGGCTCAAGAGACCCAGTACTTC. Its translation: CASSPGQAQETQYF.